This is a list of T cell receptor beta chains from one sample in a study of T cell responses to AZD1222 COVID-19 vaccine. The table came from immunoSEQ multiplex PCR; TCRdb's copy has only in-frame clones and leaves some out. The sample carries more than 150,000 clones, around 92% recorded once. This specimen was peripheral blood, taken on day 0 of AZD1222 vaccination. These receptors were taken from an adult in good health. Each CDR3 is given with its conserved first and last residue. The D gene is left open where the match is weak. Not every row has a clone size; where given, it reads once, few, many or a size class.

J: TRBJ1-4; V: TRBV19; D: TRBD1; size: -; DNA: TGTGCCAGTAGTATCCAAGGACAGGGGAACGTAAAACTGTTTTTT; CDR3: CASSIQGQGNVKLFF
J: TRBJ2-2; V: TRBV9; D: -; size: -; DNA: TGTGCCAGCAGCCCCACCAACACCGGGGAGCTGTTTTTT; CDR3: CASSPTNTGELFF
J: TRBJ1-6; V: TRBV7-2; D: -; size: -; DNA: TGTGCCAGCAGCTTAGCGGGAACAGGTCGAAATAGTTCACCCCTCCACTTT; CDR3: CASSLAGTGRNSSPLHF
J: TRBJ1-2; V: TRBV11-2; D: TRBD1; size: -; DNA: TGTGCCAGCAGCCCACAGGGGGACCGAAACTATGGCTACACCTTC; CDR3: CASSPQGDRNYGYTF
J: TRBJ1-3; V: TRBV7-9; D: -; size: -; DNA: TGTGCCAGCAGCTTAGTTAGCACGAGCTCTGGAAACACCATATATTTT; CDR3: CASSLVSTSSGNTIYF
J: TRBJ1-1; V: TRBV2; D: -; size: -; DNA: TGTGCCAGCAGGGGCAGCTTGAACACTGAAGCTTTCTTT; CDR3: CASRGSLNTEAFF
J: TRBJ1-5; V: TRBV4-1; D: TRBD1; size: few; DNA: TGCGCCAGCAGCCAAGATCGCCAGGGGGCTACCTTCGACAATCAGCCCCAGCATTTT; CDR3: CASSQDRQGATFDNQPQHF
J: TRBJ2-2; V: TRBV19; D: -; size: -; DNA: TGTGCCAGTAGTTTCGGAACCAACACCGGGGAGCTGTTTTTT; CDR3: CASSFGTNTGELFF
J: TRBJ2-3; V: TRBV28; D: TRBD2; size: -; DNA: TGTGCCAGCAGCACGCTACCCCCTAGCGGGGGGGCGCAAGATACGCAGTATTTT; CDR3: CASSTLPPSGGAQDTQYF
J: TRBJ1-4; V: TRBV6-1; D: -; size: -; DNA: TGTGCCAGCAGTGCCGACACCCGGAGGCTTGGTTATGAAAAACTGTTTTTT; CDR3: CASSADTRRLGYEKLFF
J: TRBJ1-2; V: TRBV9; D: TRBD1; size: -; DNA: TGTGCCAGCAGCAGGGGACAGAATCCTGGCTACACCTTC; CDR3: CASSRGQNPGYTF
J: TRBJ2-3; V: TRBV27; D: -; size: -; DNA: TGTGCCAGCAGCCCAGAGGGGGGGGCCACAGATACGCAGTATTTT; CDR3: CASSPEGGATDTQYF
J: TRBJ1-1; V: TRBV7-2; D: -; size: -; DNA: TGTGCCAGCAGCCCTTTAATAGGGGGTCAGAGTGAAGCTTTCTTT; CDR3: CASSPLIGGQSEAFF
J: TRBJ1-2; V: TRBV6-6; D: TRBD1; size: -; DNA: TGTGCCAGCAGTTTTAGACAGGGTGATGGCTACACCTTC; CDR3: CASSFRQGDGYTF
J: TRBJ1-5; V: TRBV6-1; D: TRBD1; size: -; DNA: TGTGCCAGCAGTGAGGACAGGAGCAATCAGCCCCAGCATTTT; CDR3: CASSEDRSNQPQHF
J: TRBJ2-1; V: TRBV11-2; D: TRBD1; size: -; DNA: TGTGCCAGCAGCTCGGGACAGGGGGTCTATGAGCAGTTCTTC; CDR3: CASSSGQGVYEQFF
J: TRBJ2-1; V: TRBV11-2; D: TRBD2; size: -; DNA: TGTGCCAGCAGCCCCGCGGGAGCGAGTACTTACAATGAGCAGTTCTTC; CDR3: CASSPAGASTYNEQFF
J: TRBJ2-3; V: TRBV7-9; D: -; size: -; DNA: TGTGCCAGCAGCTTAGAAGCTTTTACTAGCACAGATACGCAGTATTTT; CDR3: CASSLEAFTSTDTQYF
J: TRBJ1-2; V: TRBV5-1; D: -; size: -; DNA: TGCGCCAGCAGCGCCAGGGGAGGGAGTATTAACTATGGCTACACCTTC; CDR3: CASSARGGSINYGYTF
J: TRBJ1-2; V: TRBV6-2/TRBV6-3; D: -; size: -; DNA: TGTGCCAGCAGTTCTCCCCCAGGGATTGGCTACACCTTC; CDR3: CASSSPPGIGYTF
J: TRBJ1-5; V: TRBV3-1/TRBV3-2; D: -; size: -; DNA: TGTGCCAGCAGCGACAGCAATCAGCCCCAGCATTTT; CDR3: CASSDSNQPQHF
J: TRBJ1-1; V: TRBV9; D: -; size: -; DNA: TGTGCCAGCAGCGTAGATGTAACGACTGAAGCTTTCTTT; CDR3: CASSVDVTTEAFF
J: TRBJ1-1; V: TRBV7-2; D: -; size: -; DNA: TGTGCCAGCAGCTCAGCCAGAGGAACTGAAGCTTTCTTT; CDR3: CASSSARGTEAFF
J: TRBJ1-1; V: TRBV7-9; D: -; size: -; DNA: TGTGCCAGCAGCACCCCCGGAGGGCAGGGGGCTTTCTTT; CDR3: CASSTPGGQGAFF
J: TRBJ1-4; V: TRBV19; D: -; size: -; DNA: TGTGCCAGTAGTTCCGGGTGGCAGGGGAAAACTCCGAGGGAACTGTTTTTT; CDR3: CASSSGWQGKTPRELFF
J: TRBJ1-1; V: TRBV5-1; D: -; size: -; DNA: TGCGCCAGCAGCTTGTTCGGGGAGGCGAACACTGAAGCTTTCTTT; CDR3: CASSLFGEANTEAFF
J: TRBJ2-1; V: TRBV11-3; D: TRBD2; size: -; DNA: TGTGCCAGCAGCCTGAGCGGGGGGCCCAGCAATGAGCAGTTCTTC; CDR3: CASSLSGGPSNEQFF
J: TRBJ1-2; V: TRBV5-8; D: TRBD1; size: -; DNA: TGTGCCAGCAGCGCGGTACAGGGGGCTAGGGGCTACACCTTC; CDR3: CASSAVQGARGYTF
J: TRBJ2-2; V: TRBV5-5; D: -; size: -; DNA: TGTGCCAGCAGCTTGGTTGTAGGCGCGAACACCGGGGAGCTGTTTTTT; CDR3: CASSLVVGANTGELFF
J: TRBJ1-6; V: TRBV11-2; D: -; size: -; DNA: TGTGCCAGCAGCCGGACAACAGGGAATTCACCCCTCCACTTT; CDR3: CASSRTTGNSPLHF
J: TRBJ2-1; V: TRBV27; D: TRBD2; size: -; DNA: TGTGCCAGCAGTTTACCAGCGGGGGGGCCCTACAATGAGCAGTTCTTC; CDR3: CASSLPAGGPYNEQFF
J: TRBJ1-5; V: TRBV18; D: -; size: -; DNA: TGTGCCAGCTCACCATCTTTCAGGGACAATCAGCCCCAGCATTTT; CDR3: CASSPSFRDNQPQHF
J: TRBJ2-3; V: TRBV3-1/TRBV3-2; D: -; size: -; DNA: TGTGCCAGCGGTCTCGGGGCGAACACAGATACGCAGTATTTT; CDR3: CASGLGANTDTQYF
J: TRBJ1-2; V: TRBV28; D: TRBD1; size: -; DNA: TGTGCCAGCAGTTTCGGCAGGGGGCTTGGCTACACCTTC; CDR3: CASSFGRGLGYTF
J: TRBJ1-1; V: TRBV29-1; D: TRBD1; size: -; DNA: TGCAGCGTTGAGGGGGACAGGGCGATCACTGAAGCTTTCTTT; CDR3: CSVEGDRAITEAFF
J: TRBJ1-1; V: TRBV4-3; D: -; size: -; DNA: TGCGCCAGCAGCCAAGATCCACGGGGGTCCACTGAAGCTTTCTTT; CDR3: CASSQDPRGSTEAFF
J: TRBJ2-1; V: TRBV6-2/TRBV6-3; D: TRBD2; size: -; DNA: TGTGCCAGCAGTTACGGGACTAGCGGGAGTTACAATGAGCAGTTCTTC; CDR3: CASSYGTSGSYNEQFF
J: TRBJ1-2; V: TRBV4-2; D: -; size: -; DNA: TGTGCCAGCAGCCAAGACTATGGGGACGATTATGGCTACACCTTC; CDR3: CASSQDYGDDYGYTF
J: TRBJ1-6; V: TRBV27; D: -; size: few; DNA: TGTGCCAGCAGTCTCATAAGGGGTAATTCACCCCTCCACTTT; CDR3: CASSLIRGNSPLHF
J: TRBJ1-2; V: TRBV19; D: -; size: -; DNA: TGTGCCAGTAGTAAAACCGGGACGCAGCTTGGCTATGGCTACACCTTC; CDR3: CASSKTGTQLGYGYTF
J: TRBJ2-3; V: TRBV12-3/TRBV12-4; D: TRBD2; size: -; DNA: TGTGCCAGCAGTTTGCGGGGGGATACGCAGTATTTT; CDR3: CASSLRGDTQYF
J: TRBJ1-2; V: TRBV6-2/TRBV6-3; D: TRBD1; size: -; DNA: TGTGCCAGCAGTTACGTCGAGACAGGGTTTGGCGGCTACACCTTC; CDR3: CASSYVETGFGGYTF
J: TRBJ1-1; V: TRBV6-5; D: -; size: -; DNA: TGTGCCAGCAGCCCAGGTGTCGGGGGAGGTTTCTTT; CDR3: CASSPGVGGGFF
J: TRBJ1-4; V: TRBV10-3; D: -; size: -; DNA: TGTGCCATCAGTGATGCCCCTAATGAAAAACTGTTTTTT; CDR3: CAISDAPNEKLFF
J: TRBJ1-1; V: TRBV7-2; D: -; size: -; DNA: TGTGCCAGCAGCTTAACTCCGGAAACTGAAGCTTTCTTT; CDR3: CASSLTPETEAFF
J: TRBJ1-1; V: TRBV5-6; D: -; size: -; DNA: TGTGCCAGCAGCTTGTCTGGTCAGGGATGGAGCACTGAAGCTTTCTTT; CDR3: CASSLSGQGWSTEAFF
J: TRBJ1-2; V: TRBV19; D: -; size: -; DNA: TGTGCCAGTAGCCCGGACAAGCCTTATGGCTACACCTTC; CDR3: CASSPDKPYGYTF
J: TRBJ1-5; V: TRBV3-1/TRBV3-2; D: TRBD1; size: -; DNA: TGTGCCAGCAGCCAAGCGACAGGGGGCAATCAGCCCCAGCATTTT; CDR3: CASSQATGGNQPQHF
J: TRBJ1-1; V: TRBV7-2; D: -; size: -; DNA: TGTGCCAGCAGCCCCAGCGGAGGCCAGGGCACTGAAGCTTTCTTT; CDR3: CASSPSGGQGTEAFF
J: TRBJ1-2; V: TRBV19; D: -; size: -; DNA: TGTGCCAGTACCCATCACACCCAAAGAAACTATGGCTACACCTTC; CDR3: CASTHHTQRNYGYTF
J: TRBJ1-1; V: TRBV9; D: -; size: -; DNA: TGTGCCAGCAGCGTAGGTGTCGGGCCGCCCTCGAACACTGAAGCTTTCTTT; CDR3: CASSVGVGPPSNTEAFF
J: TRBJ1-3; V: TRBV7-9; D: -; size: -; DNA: TGTGCCAGCAGCTTAGGTCAGAGGGACACCATATATTTT; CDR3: CASSLGQRDTIYF